This T cell receptor (beta chain) was found in a study of glioma-infiltrating T cells after dendritic cell vaccination. At the level of the study: Between about 2003 and 2013, patients got autologous tumor lysate-pulsed dendritic cell vaccines.

Here immunoSEQ multiplex PCR was the method, and the copy in TCRdb shows in-frame clones only, minus some. The top ten hold more than 2% of the sample, which has 70,000 to 95,000 clones, 80% to 90% seen once. The CDR3 spans 15 residues. V shed 1 base and J 2 bases; nucleotides not matched to a gene: 5. Germline-derived CDR1 and CDR2 are SEHNR and FQNEAQ (reference sequence). Time point noted: after dendritic cell vaccination, including at tumor progression/relapse. This chain uses TRBV7-9 with TRBJ2-7; 7 bases fit TRBD1. The receptor comes from a human donor with glioblastoma. The sequenced sample was blood, obtained after dendritic cell vaccination. DNA for the CDR3: TGTGCCAGCAGCTTAGGACAGGGAAGGACCTACGAGCAGTACTTC. It encodes CASSLGQGRTYEQYF. The full variable domain, completed using reference TRBV7-9 and TRBJ2-7, is DTGVSQNPRHKITKRGQNVTFRCDPISEHNRLYWYRQTLGQGPEFLTYFQNEAQLEKSRLLSDRFSAERPKGSFSTLEIQRTEQGDSAMYLCASSLGQGRTYEQYFGPGTRLTVT.